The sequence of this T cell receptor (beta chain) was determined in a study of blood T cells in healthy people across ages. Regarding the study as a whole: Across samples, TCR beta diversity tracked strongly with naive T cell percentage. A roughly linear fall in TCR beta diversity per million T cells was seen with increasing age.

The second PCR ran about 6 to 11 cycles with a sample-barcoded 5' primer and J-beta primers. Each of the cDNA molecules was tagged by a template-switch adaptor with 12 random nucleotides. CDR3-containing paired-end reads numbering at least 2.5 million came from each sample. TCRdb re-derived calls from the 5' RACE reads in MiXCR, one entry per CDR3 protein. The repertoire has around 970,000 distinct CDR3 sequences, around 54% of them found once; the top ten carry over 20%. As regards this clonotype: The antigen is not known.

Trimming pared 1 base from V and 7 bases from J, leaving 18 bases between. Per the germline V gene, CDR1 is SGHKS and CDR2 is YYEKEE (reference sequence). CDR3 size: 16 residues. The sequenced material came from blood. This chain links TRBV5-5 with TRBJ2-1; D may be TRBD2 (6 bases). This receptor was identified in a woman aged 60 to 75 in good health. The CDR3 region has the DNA TGTGCCAGCAGCTTGATCGTCGGAGGGCCTCAGAATGAGCAGTTCTTC. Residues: CASSLIVGGPQNEQFF.